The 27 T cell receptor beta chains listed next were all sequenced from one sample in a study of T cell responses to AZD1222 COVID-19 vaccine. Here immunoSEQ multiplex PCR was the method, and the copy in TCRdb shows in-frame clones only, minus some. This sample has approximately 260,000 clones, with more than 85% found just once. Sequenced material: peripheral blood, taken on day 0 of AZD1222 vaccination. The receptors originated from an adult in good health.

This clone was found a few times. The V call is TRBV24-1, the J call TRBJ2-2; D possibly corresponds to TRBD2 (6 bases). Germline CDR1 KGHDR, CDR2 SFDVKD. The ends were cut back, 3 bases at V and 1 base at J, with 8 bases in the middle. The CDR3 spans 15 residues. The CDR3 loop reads CATSDRRGNTGELFF. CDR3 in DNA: TGTGCCACCAGTGATAGGCGGGGGAACACCGGGGAGCTGTTTTTT.

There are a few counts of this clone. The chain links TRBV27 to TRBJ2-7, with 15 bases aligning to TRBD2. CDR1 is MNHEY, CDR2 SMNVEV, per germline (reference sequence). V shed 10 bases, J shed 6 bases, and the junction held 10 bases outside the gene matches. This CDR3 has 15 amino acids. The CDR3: CATRTSGGASGEQYF. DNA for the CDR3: TGTGCCACCAGGACTAGCGGGGGGGCGTCAGGCGAGCAGTACTTC.

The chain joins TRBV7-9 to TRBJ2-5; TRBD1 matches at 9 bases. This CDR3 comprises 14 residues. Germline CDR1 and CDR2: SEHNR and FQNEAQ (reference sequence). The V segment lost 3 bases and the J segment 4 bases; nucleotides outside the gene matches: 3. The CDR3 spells CASSFRTGVETQYF. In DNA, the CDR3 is TGTGCCAGCAGCTTTCGGACAGGGGTAGAGACCCAGTACTTC.

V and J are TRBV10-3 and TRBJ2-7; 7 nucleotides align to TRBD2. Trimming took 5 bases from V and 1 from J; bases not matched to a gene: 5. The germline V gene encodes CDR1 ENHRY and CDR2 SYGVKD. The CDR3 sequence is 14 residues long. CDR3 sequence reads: CAISLGTNSYEQYF. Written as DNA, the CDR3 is TGTGCCATCAGTCTAGGGACTAATTCCTACGAGCAGTACTTC.

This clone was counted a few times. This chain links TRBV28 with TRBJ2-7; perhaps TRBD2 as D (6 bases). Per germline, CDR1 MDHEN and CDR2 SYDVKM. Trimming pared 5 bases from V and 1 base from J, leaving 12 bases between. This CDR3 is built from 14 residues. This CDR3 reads CASSQHAGSYEQYF. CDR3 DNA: TGTGCCAGCAGTCAGCATGCGGGATCCTACGAGCAGTACTTC.

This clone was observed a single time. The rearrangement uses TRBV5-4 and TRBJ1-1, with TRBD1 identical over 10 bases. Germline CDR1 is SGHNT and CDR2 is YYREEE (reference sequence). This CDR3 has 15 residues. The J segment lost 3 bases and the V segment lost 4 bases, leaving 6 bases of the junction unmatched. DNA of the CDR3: TGTGCCAGCAGCGTACCGGGACAGGGGCACACTGAAGCTTTCTTT. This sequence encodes CASSVPGQGHTEAFF.

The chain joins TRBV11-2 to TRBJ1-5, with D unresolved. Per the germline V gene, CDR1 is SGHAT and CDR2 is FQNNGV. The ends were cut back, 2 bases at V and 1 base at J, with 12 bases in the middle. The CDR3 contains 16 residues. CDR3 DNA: TGTGCCAGCAGCTTACAGGTTCGAAGGAGCAATCAGCCCCAGCATTTT. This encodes CASSLQVRRSNQPQHF.

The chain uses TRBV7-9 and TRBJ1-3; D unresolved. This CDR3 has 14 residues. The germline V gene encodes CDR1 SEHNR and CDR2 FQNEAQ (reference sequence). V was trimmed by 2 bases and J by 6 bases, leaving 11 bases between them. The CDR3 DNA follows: TGTGCCAGCAGCTTAAGTATAGGGCTAAACACCATATATTTT. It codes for CASSLSIGLNTIYF.

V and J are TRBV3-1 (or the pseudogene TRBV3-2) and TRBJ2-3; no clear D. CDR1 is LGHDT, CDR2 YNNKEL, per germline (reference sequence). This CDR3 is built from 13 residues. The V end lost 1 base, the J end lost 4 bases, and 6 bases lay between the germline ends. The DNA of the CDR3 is TGTGCCAGCAGCCAAGTCGAGGCAGATACGCAGTATTTT. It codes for CASSQVEADTQYF.

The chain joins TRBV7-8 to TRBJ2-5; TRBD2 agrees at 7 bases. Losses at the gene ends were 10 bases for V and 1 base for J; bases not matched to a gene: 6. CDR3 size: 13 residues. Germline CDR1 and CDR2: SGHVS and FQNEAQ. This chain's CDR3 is CAIAGVAQETQYF. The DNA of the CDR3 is TGTGCCATCGCGGGAGTTGCCCAAGAGACCCAGTACTTC. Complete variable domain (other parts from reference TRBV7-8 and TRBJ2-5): GAGVSQSPRYKVAKRGQDVALRCDPISGHVSLFWYQQALGQGPEFLTYFQNEAQLDKSGLPSDRFFAERPEGSVSTLKIQRTQQEDSAVYLCAIAGVAQETQYFGPGTRLLVL.

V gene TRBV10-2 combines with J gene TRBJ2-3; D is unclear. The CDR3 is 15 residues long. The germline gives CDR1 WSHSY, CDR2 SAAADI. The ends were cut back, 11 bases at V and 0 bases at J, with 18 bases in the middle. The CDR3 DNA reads TGCGCCCCCCGTTCGCAAGATACTAGCACAGATACGCAGTATTTT. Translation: CAPRSQDTSTDTQYF.

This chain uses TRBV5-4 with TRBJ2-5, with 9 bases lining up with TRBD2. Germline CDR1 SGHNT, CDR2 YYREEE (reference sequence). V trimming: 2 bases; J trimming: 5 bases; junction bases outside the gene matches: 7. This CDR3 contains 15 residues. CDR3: CASSFPREGPETQYF. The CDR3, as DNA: TGTGCCAGCAGCTTCCCGCGGGAGGGCCCCGAGACCCAGTACTTC.

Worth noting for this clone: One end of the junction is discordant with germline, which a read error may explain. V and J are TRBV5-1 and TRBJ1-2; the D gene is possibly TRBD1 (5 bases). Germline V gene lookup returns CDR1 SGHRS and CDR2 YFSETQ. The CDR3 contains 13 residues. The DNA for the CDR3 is TGCGCCAGCAGGTTGGAGGGGAACTATGGCTACACCTTC. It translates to CASRLEGNYGYTF.

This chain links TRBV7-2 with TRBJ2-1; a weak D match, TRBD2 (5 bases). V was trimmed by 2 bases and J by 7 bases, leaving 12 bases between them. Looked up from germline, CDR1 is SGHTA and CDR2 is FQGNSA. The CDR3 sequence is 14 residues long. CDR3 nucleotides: TGTGCCAGCAGCTTAAGGAATAGCGTTAATGAGCAGTTCTTC. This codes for CASSLRNSVNEQFF.

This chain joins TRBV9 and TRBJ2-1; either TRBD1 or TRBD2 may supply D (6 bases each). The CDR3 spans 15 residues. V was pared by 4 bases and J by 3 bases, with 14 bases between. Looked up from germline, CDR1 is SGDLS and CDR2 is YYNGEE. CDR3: CASSQGGGSYNEQFF. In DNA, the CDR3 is TGTGCCAGCAGCCAAGGAGGGGGGAGCTACAATGAGCAGTTCTTC. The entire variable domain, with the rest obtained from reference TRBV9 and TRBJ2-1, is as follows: DSGVTQTPKHLITATGQRVTLRCSPRSGDLSVYWYQQSLDQGLQFLIQYYNGEERAKGNILERFSAQQFPDLHSELNLSSLELGDSALYFCASSQGGGSYNEQFFGPGTRLTVL.

The CDR3 nucleotides read TGCAGCGTTGTGGGGGATCGTGGCTACACCTTC. Translation gives CSVVGDRGYTF. The chain joins TRBV29-1 to TRBJ1-2, with D possibly matching TRBD1 (5 bases). CDR1 is SQVTM and CDR2 is ANQGSEA in the germline V gene. V was shortened by 4 bases and J by 7 bases, with 10 bases between the two germline ends. The length of the CDR3 is 11 residues.

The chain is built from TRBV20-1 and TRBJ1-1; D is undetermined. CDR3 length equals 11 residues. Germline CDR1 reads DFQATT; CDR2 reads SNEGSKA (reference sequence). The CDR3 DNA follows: TGCAGGGCTTCGGTGAACACTGAAGCTTTCTTT. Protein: CRASVNTEAFF.

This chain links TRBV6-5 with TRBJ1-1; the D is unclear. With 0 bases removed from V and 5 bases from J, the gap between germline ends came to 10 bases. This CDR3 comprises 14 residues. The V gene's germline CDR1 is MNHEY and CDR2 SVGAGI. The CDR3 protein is CASSYSPGDTEAFF. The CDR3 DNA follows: TGTGCCAGCAGTTACTCCCCCGGGGATACTGAAGCTTTCTTT.

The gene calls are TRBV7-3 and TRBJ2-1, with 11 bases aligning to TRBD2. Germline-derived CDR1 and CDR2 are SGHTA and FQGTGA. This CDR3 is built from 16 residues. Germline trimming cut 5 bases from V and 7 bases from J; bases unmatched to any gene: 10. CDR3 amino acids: CASSPRASGGINEQFF. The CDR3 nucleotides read TGTGCCAGCAGCCCGCGGGCTAGCGGGGGGATAAATGAGCAGTTCTTC.

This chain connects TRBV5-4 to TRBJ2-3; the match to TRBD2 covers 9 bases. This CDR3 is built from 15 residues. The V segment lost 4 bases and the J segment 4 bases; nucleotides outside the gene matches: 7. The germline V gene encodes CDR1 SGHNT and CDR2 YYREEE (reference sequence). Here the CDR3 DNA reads TGTGCCAGCAGCCCGTTAGCGGGAGAACCAGATACGCAGTATTTT. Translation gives CASSPLAGEPDTQYF. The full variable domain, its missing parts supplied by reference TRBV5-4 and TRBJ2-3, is ETGVTQSPTHLIKTRGQQVTLRCSSQSGHNTVSWYQQALGQGPQFIFQYYREEENGRGNFPPRFSGLQFPNYSSELNVNALELDDSALYLCASSPLAGEPDTQYFGPGTRLTVL.

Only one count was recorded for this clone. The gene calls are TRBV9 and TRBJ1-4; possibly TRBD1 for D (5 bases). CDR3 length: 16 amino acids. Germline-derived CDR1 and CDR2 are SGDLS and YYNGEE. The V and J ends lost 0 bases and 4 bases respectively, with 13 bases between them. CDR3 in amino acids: CASSVGGGAVNEKLFF. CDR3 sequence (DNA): TGTGCCAGCAGCGTAGGTGGCGGGGCAGTTAATGAAAAACTGTTTTTT.

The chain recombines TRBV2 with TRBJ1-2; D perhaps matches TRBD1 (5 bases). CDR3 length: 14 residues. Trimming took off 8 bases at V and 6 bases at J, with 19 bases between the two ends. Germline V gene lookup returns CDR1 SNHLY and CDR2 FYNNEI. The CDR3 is CASRLVGGMDGYTF. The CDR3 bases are TGTGCCAGCCGATTGGTCGGGGGAATGGATGGCTACACCTTC.

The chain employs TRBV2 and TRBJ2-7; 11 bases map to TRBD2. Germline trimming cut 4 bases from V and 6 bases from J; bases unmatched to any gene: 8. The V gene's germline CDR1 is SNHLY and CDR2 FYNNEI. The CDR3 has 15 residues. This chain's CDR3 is CASSASSGRTGEQYF. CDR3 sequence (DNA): TGTGCCAGCAGTGCCTCTAGCGGGAGGACCGGCGAGCAGTACTTC.

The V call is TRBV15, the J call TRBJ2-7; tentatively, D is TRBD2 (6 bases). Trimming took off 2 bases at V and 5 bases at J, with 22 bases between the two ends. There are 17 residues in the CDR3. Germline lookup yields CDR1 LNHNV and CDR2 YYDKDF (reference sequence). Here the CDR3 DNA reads TGTGCCACCAGCAGAACCCCCCCGGGCAGCGGAGGGGACGAGCAGTACTTC. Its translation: CATSRTPPGSGGDEQYF.

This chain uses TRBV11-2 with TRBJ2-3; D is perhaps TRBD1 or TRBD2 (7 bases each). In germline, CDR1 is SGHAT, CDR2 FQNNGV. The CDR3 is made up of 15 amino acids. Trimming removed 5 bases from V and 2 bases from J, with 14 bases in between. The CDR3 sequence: CASSPRGGTTDTQYF. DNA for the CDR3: TGTGCCAGCAGCCCCAGGGGGGGGACCACAGATACGCAGTATTTT. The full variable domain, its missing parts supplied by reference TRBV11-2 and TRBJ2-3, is EAGVAQSPRYKIIEKRQSVAFWCNPISGHATLYWYQQILGQGPKLLIQFQNNGVVDDSQLPKDRFSAERLKGVDSTLKIQPAKLEDSAVYLCASSPRGGTTDTQYFGPGTRLTVL.

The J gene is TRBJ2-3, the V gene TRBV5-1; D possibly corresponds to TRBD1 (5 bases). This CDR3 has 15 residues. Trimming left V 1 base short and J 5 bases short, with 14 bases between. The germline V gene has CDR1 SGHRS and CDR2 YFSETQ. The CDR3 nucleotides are TGCGCCAGCAGCTTGAATCCAGGGCAGGAAGATACGCAGTATTTT. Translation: CASSLNPGQEDTQYF.

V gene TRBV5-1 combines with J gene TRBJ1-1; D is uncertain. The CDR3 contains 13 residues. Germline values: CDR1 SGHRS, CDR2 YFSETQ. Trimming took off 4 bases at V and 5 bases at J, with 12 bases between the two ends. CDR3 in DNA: TGCGCCAGCAGCCCAGGCCCAACTACTGAAGCTTTCTTT. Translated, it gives CASSPGPTTEAFF. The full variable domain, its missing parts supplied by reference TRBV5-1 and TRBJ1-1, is KAGVTQTPRYLIKTRGQQVTLSCSPISGHRSVSWYQQTPGQGLQFLFEYFSETQRNKGNFPGRFSGRQFSNSRSEMNVSTLELGDSALYLCASSPGPTTEAFFGQGTRLTVV.